The 17 T cell receptor beta chains in this list originate from one sample, sequenced in a study of molecular identifiers for immune sequencing clone quantification. TCRdb reprocessed the PCR reads with MiXCR, giving one entry per CDR3 protein. The sample carries about half a million distinct CDR3 sequences, over 20% recorded once. The material sequenced was naive CD8+ T cells from blood, with Jurkat cell RNA spiked in. The subset is: FACS-sorted CD8+CD4-CCR7+CD45RA+ naive T cells. These receptors all come from a human donor in good health. Some libraries in this study had Jurkat cell RNA spiked in.

The V and J genes are TRBV19 and TRBJ2-7; D gene uncertain. CDR1 LNHDA and CDR2 SQIVND come from the germline V gene (reference sequence). The CDR3 totals 13 residues. V shed 3 bases and J shed 6 bases, with 12 bases lying between them. CDR3 nucleotides: TGTGCCAGTAGTATCGGCCCGGTGTCCGAGCAGTACTTC. Translation: CASSIGPVSEQYF.

This sequence joins TRBV6-5 and TRBJ2-7; D might be TRBD2 (5 bases). Trimming took 6 bases from V and 3 from J, leaving 21 bases between them. Germline V lookup: CDR1 MNHEY, CDR2 SVGAGI. The CDR3 has 16 residues. DNA of the CDR3: TGTGCCAGCAGCCTAGCCATCTGGGTCCGAGACTACGAGCAGTACTTC. Protein sequence: CASSLAIWVRDYEQYF.

This clonotype was recorded at least ten times. The chain couples TRBV12-3 or TRBV12-4 to TRBJ2-5, with 9 positions matching TRBD2. With 3 bases clipped from V and 0 bases from J, the junction kept 2 bases outside the gene matches. This CDR3 has 15 residues. The CDR3 here is CASSFSGGHQETQYF. The CDR3 DNA reads as TGTGCCAGCAGTTTTAGCGGGGGCCACCAAGAGACCCAGTACTTC.

In its sample, this clonotype was seen many times. The chain's CDR3 is CASSQDMGQGGQPQHF. The CDR3 coding sequence is TGCGCCAGCAGCCAAGATATGGGACAGGGGGGTCAGCCCCAGCATTTT. The chain uses TRBV4-3 and TRBJ1-5; 11 bases agree with TRBD1. Germline loops: CDR1 LGHNA, CDR2 YSLEER. This CDR3 region has 16 residues. The V gene end was trimmed by 0 bases and the J gene end by 6 bases; junction bases not matched to a gene: 4.

The sample holds many counts of this clonotype. The V call is TRBV12-5, the J call TRBJ1-5; 12 nucleotides line up with TRBD1. The V and J ends lost 2 bases and 4 bases, in that order; junction bases with no gene match: 6. The germline V gene has CDR1 LGHNT and CDR2 FRNRAP. The CDR3 totals 17 residues. The CDR3 spells CASGLTGTGGGNQPQHF. The CDR3, as DNA: TGTGCTAGTGGTTTGACGGGGACAGGGGGCGGTAATCAGCCCCAGCATTTT.

This clonotype was counted ten times or more. The chain has TRBV9 and TRBJ1-1; no clear D. CDR1 is SGDLS, CDR2 YYNGEE, per germline. Trimming pared 2 bases from V and 0 bases from J, leaving 8 bases between. This CDR3 has 14 residues. The CDR3 DNA follows: TGTGCCAGCAGCGTTGGAAGCATGAACACTGAAGCTTTCTTT. Translation: CASSVGSMNTEAFF. The whole variable domain, filled in from reference TRBV9 and TRBJ1-1, reads DSGVTQTPKHLITATGQRVTLRCSPRSGDLSVYWYQQSLDQGLQFLIQYYNGEERAKGNILERFSAQQFPDLHSELNLSSLELGDSALYFCASSVGSMNTEAFFGQGTRLTVV.

The sample holds many counts of this clonotype. The CDR3 region is CASRGTGVHYEQYF. CDR3 nucleotides: TGTGCCAGCAGGGGGACAGGGGTCCACTACGAGCAGTACTTC. The chain employs TRBV28 and TRBJ2-7; 10 nucleotides align to TRBD1. In germline, CDR1 is MDHEN, CDR2 SYDVKM. This CDR3 is 14 amino acids long. The V and J ends lost 6 bases and 3 bases, in that order; junction bases with no gene match: 5.

This clonotype was counted many times. This chain connects TRBV29-1 to TRBJ2-3; TRBD2 matches at 10 bases. Germline CDR1 and CDR2: SQVTM and ANQGSEA. The V and J ends lost 7 bases and 0 bases, in that order; junction bases with no gene match: 10. This CDR3 is built from 16 residues. In DNA, the CDR3 is TGCAGCGGTCTAGCGGGAGTGGCGGGGAGCACAGATACGCAGTATTTT. Encoded protein: CSGLAGVAGSTDTQYF.

The chain couples TRBV12-3 or TRBV12-4 to TRBJ1-3; no firm D call. The length of the CDR3 is 14 residues. The germline V and J ends were trimmed by 6 bases and 1 base, with 10 bases remaining between them. The CDR3 spells CASSSLVSGNTIYF. CDR3 coding DNA: TGTGCCAGCAGCTCACTGGTTTCTGGAAACACCATATATTTT.

This clonotype was recorded at least ten times. V is TRBV9 and J is TRBJ1-1, with a tentative D call TRBD1 (6 bases). Trimming left V 0 bases short and J 1 base short, with 7 bases between. Germline CDR1 reads SGDLS; CDR2 reads YYNGEE. This CDR3 region has 14 residues. The CDR3: CASSVETGNTEAFF. In DNA form, the CDR3 reads TGTGCCAGCAGCGTAGAGACAGGGAACACTGAAGCTTTCTTT.

The genes are TRBV18 and TRBJ2-5, with D perhaps TRBD2 (5 bases). This CDR3 contains 14 residues. The V end was cut by 2 bases, the J end by 5 bases, with 12 bases between. Germline V gene lookup returns CDR1 KGHSH and CDR2 LQKENI. The CDR3 sequence is CASSPVGERETQYF. The CDR3 DNA reads TGTGCCAGCTCACCAGTGGGAGAACGGGAGACCCAGTACTTC. The whole variable domain, filled in from reference TRBV18 and TRBJ2-5, reads NAGVMQNPRHLVRRRGQEARLRCSPMKGHSHVYWYRQLPEEGLKFMVYLQKENIIDESGMPKERFSAEFPKEGPSILRIQQVVRGDSAAYFCASSPVGERETQYFGPGTRLLVL.

At least ten counts were recorded for this clonotype. This rearrangement joins TRBV7-9 to TRBJ2-7, with TRBD1 identical over 8 bases. V lost 5 bases to trimming and J lost 2 bases; unmatched junction nucleotides: 8. The V gene's germline CDR1 is SEHNR and CDR2 FQNEAQ (reference sequence). The CDR3 spans 15 residues. The CDR3 protein is CASSPTGTGTYEQYF. CDR3 nucleotide sequence: TGTGCCAGCAGCCCCACCGGGACAGGCACCTACGAGCAGTACTTC. Using reference TRBV7-9 and TRBJ2-7 for the parts outside the CDR3, the full variable domain is DTGVSQNPRHKITKRGQNVTFRCDPISEHNRLYWYRQTLGQGPEFLTYFQNEAQLEKSRLLSDRFSAERPKGSFSTLEIQRTEQGDSAMYLCASSPTGTGTYEQYFGPGTRLTVT.

This clonotype was seen at least ten times. The chain recombines TRBV14 with TRBJ1-2; D is unresolved. CDR1 and CDR2 from the germline V gene are SGHDN and FVKESK. CDR3 length equals 16 residues. Trimming took off 4 bases at V and 9 bases at J, with 24 bases between the two ends. This CDR3 is CASSPRHVNIERSYTF. DNA for the CDR3: TGTGCCAGCAGCCCGCGGCACGTAAATATAGAGAGGAGCTACACCTTC.

Points on this clonotype: Given a much more abundant clone one base away, this may be a read error. This chain links TRBV6-6 with TRBJ1-2, with 10 nucleotides matching TRBD1. This CDR3 region has 14 residues. The germline gives CDR1 MNHNY, CDR2 SVGAGI (reference sequence). Trimming at V came to 6 bases and at J to 3 bases, leaving 4 bases not matched to a gene. The CDR3 region is CASSATGGDYGYTF. The DNA of the CDR3 is TGTGCCAGCAGCGCGACAGGGGGCGACTATGGCTACACCTTC.

At least ten counts were recorded for this clonotype. The chain joins TRBV11-2 to TRBJ1-4, with 7 bases matching TRBD1. The CDR3 loop spans 14 amino acids. CDR1 SGHAT and CDR2 FQNNGV come from the germline V gene. V lost 4 bases to trimming and J lost 4 bases; unmatched junction nucleotides: 3. The CDR3 loop reads CASSSRGDNEKLFF. The CDR3 region has the DNA TGTGCCAGCAGCTCCAGGGGGGATAATGAAAAACTGTTTTTT.

This clonotype was observed many times. The chain joins TRBV27 to TRBJ1-5; 7 bases line up with TRBD1. The V gene's germline CDR1 is MNHEY and CDR2 SMNVEV (reference sequence). With V trimmed by 6 bases and J by 5 bases, 7 bases remained unmatched. The CDR3 consists of 14 residues. CDR3 residues: CASSKGTADQPQHF. CDR3 in DNA: TGTGCCAGCAGCAAAGGGACAGCCGATCAGCCCCAGCATTTT.

In the case of this clonotype: A read error may produce the germline difference seen at one junction end. This chain uses TRBV13 with TRBJ2-2; the match to TRBD2 covers 12 bases. Germline assignment: CDR1 PRHDT and CDR2 FYEKMQ (reference sequence). The CDR3 covers 17 residues. CDR3 residues: CASSSGLAGIGTGGLFF. For the CDR3, the DNA is TGTGCCAGCAGCTCTGGACTAGCGGGAATAGGCACCGGGGGGCTGTTTTTT.